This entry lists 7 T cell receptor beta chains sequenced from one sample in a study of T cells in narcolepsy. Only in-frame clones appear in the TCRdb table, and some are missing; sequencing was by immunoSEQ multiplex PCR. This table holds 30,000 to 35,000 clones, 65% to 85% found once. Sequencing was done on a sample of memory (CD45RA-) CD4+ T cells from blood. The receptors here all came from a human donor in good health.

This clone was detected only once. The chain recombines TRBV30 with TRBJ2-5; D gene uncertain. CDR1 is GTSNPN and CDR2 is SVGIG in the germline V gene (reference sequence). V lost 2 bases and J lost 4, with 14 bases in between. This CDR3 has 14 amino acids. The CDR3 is CAWSTSAWGETQYF. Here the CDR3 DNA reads TGTGCCTGGAGTACATCGGCTTGGGGAGAGACCCAGTACTTC.

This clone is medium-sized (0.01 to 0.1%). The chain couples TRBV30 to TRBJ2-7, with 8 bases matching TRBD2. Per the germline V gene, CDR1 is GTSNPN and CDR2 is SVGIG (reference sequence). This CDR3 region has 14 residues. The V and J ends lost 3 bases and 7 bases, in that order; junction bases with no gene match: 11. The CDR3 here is CAWRSPAGVSEQYF. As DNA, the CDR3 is TGTGCCTGGAGGTCCCCAGCGGGAGTCTCGGAGCAGTACTTC.

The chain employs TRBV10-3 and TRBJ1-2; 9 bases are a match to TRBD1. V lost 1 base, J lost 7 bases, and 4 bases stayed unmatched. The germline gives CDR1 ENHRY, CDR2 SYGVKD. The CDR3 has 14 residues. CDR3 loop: CAISEFGQGSGYTF. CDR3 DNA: TGTGCCATCAGTGAGTTTGGACAGGGGTCTGGCTACACCTTC.

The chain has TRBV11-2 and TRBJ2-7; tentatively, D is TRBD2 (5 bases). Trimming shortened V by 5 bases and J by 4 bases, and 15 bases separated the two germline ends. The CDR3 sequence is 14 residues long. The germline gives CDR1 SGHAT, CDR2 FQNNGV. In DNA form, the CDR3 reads TGTGCCAGCAGCCAGCCTGGACTTCTGTACGAGCAGTACTTC. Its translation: CASSQPGLLYEQYF.

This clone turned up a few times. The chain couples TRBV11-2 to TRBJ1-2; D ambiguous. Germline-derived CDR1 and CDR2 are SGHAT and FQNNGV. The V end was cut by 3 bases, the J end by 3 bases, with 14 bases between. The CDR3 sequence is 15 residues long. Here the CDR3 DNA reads TGTGCCAGCAGCTTGGATTGGGCCGCGGACTATGGCTACACCTTC. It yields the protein CASSLDWAADYGYTF.

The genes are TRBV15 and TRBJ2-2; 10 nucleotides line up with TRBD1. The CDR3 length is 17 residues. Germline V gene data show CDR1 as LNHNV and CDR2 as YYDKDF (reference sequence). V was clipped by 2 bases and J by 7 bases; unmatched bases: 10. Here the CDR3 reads CATSRLIGQGDSGELFF. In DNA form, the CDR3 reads TGTGCCACCAGCAGATTGATTGGACAGGGGGACAGCGGGGAGCTGTTTTTT.

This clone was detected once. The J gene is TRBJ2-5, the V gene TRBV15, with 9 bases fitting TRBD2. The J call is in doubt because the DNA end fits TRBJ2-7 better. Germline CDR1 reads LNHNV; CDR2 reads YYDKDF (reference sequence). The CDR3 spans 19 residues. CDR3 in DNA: TGTGCCACCAGCAGAGATGCCCATGGCGGGAGGGCTTTCTCCTACGAGCAGTACTTC. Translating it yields CATSRDAHGGRAFSYEQYF.